These 5 T cell receptor beta chains came from one sample sequenced in a study of T cells in Graves' hyperthyroidism and ophthalmopathy. From RNA transcripts, TCR beta CDR3 regions were amplified. The study used the HTBI primer set for a first-round RT-PCR of the TCR CDR3. MiXCR, run by TCRdb on the multiplex PCR reads, gives a single entry per CDR3 protein. The table records roughly 500,000 distinct CDR3 sequences, 20% to 25% of them present only once. What was sequenced was blood. These receptors were taken from an older woman with Graves' ophthalmopathy.

There are a few counts of this clonotype. This chain uses TRBV20-1 with TRBJ1-3, with D hard to call. CDR3 size: 15 residues. Trimming shortened V by 0 bases and J by 4 bases, and 13 bases separated the two germline ends. Looked up from germline, CDR1 is DFQATT and CDR2 is SNEGSKA (reference sequence). The CDR3 coding sequence is TGCAGTGCTAGAGATTACGAGGGATCAGGAAACACCATATATTTT. The encoded protein is CSARDYEGSGNTIYF.

This clonotype was counted only a few times. The V and J genes are TRBV29-1 and TRBJ1-2; possibly TRBD1 for D (6 bases). Germline-derived CDR1 and CDR2 are SQVTM and ANQGSEA. V was shortened by 3 bases and J by 3 bases, with 14 bases between the two germline ends. The CDR3 spans 14 residues. The CDR3 spells CSVDSSGDDYGYTF. For the CDR3, the DNA is TGCAGCGTTGATAGTTCAGGGGATGACTATGGCTACACCTTC.

In its sample, this clonotype was seen a few times. This sequence joins TRBV9 and TRBJ2-7; 10 bases are a match to TRBD2. This CDR3 contains 15 residues. Losses at the gene ends were 0 bases for V and 2 bases for J; bases not matched to a gene: 2. Germline V gene lookup returns CDR1 SGDLS and CDR2 YYNGEE. The CDR3, as DNA: TGTGCCAGCAGCGTAGAACTAGCGGGGCCCTACGAGCAGTACTTC. This gives the protein CASSVELAGPYEQYF. The full variable domain, completed using reference TRBV9 and TRBJ2-7, is DSGVTQTPKHLITATGQRVTLRCSPRSGDLSVYWYQQSLDQGLQFLIQYYNGEERAKGNILERFSAQQFPDLHSELNLSSLELGDSALYFCASSVELAGPYEQYFGPGTRLTVT.

The chain employs TRBV7-9 and TRBJ2-6; TRBD2 matches at 14 bases. This CDR3 comprises 18 residues. V gave up 1 base and J gave up 2 bases; unmatched junction bases: 1. CDR1 and CDR2 from the germline V gene are SEHNR and FQNEAQ (reference sequence). For the CDR3, the DNA is TGTGCCAGCAGCTTAGGGGGACTAGCGGGAGCTGGGGCCAACGTCCTGACTTTC. This codes for CASSLGGLAGAGANVLTF.

The V call is TRBV28, the J call TRBJ1-2; 7 bases line up with TRBD1. The trim removed 4 bases at V and 5 bases at J, leaving 7 bases unmatched. Germline CDR1 reads MDHEN; CDR2 reads SYDVKM. The CDR3 spans 14 residues. The CDR3 is CASSSGTARYGYTF. CDR3 DNA: TGTGCCAGCAGTTCTGGGACAGCGAGATATGGCTACACCTTC.